Listed here are 15 T cell receptor beta chains from one sample, sequenced in a study of T cell responses to AZD1222 COVID-19 vaccine (dated by TCRdb to about 2021). Receptor libraries were prepared by the immunoSEQ multiplex PCR assay. What TCRdb holds here is the immuneACCESS table cut down to in-frame rearrangements. Part of the clones is not present; checked against another copy, under half of the missing clones reflect an unresolved V gene, and the others are unexplained. For this sample the table gives approximately 170,000 clones, of which 85% to 95% were detected only once. The top ten clones comprise under 6% of the sample. The time point label here, explained by the study, means: about 28 days (+/-7) after the second vaccine dose. The sequencing used peripheral blood, collected 28 days after the second AZD1222 dose. These receptors were taken from an adult who received the AZD1222 COVID-19 vaccine.

Details on this clone: In the same sample, other DNA sequences code for this CDR3. V is TRBV5-1 and J is TRBJ2-5; TRBD1 aligns across 7 bases. This CDR3 spans 13 amino acids. Germline V gene lookup returns CDR1 SGHRS and CDR2 YFSETQ. Unmatched junction bases numbered 1, after V lost 0 bases and J lost 5 bases. In nucleotides, the CDR3 is TGCGCCAGCAGCTTGGGAGGGGGCGAGACCCAGTACTTC. Protein: CASSLGGGETQYF.

This rearrangement joins TRBV12-3 or TRBV12-4 to TRBJ1-5; D remains ambiguous. V gave up 6 bases and J gave up 6 bases, with 12 bases separating them. This CDR3 contains 13 residues. CDR3 DNA: TGTGCCAGCAGCCAAATGGACGGTCAGCCCCAGCATTTT. Translated: CASSQMDGQPQHF.

V usage is TRBV11-2 and J usage is TRBJ1-3, with unresolved D. The ends were cut back, 4 bases at V and 4 bases at J, with 11 bases in the middle. The V gene's germline CDR1 is SGHAT and CDR2 FQNNGV. The CDR3 is 14 amino acids. The CDR3 loop is CASSSTPRGNTIYF. The CDR3 nucleotides are TGTGCCAGCAGCTCGACCCCCAGGGGAAACACCATATATTTT.

The V and J genes are TRBV5-1 and TRBJ2-7; 9 nucleotides align to TRBD1. Germline V gene sequence: CDR1 SGHRS, CDR2 YFSETQ. Trimming at V came to 3 bases and at J to 1 base, leaving 8 bases not matched to a gene. The CDR3 sequence is 16 residues long. The CDR3 DNA follows: TGCGCCAGCAGCTCCTCGATGGGACAGGGTTCCTACGAGCAGTACTTC. Protein: CASSSSMGQGSYEQYF.

As DNA, the CDR3 is TGCGCCAGCAAACCGCTGTTTGGCCAGCAAGAGACCCAGTACTTC. Amino acid sequence: CASKPLFGQQETQYF. The J gene is TRBJ2-5, the V gene TRBV4-1; D is unresolved. V lost 7 bases and J lost 2, with 17 bases in between. The CDR3 is 15 amino acids. The germline V gene has CDR1 MGHRA and CDR2 YSYEKL.

The chain couples TRBV4-2 to TRBJ2-7; TRBD1 is a possible D gene (5 bases). V shed 3 bases and J shed 4 bases, with 16 bases lying between them. CDR3 length: 15 residues. Germline V CDR1 and CDR2: LGHNA, YNFKEQ. Here the CDR3 reads CASSHADGARYEQYF. The CDR3, as DNA: TGTGCCAGCAGCCACGCCGATGGGGCTAGATACGAGCAGTACTTC.

The chain recombines TRBV2 with TRBJ1-5; the match to TRBD1 covers 8 bases. This CDR3 is built from 15 residues. V was pared by 4 bases and J by 4 bases, with 6 bases of the junction left unmatched. CDR1 is SNHLY, CDR2 FYNNEI, per germline. CDR3 coding DNA: TGTGCCAGCAGTGGGAGACAGGGGAAAAATCAGCCCCAGCATTTT. This translates into CASSGRQGKNQPQHF.

This clone was seen just once. The rearrangement links TRBV5-1 to TRBJ2-3, with D possibly TRBD2 on 6 matching bases. Between the trimmed V and J ends, which lost 3 bases and 0 bases, there was a span of 14 bases. The V gene's germline CDR1 is SGHRS and CDR2 YFSETQ. The CDR3 extends over 16 amino acids. The CDR3 DNA is TGCGCCAGCAGCTCGGTAGCGGTTCCCAGCACAGATACGCAGTATTTT. Protein sequence: CASSSVAVPSTDTQYF.

The gene calls are TRBV4-1 and TRBJ2-5; 7 bases align to TRBD2. The germline gives CDR1 MGHRA, CDR2 YSYEKL. V lost 4 bases and J lost 3; bases outside the gene matches: 11. This CDR3 comprises 16 residues. CDR3 DNA: TGCGCCAGCAGCCTTCCTGAGGGGAGGGTGGAAGAGACCCAGTACTTC. Its protein is CASSLPEGRVEETQYF.

This clone turned up a few times. The V call is TRBV19, the J call TRBJ1-5; TRBD1 agrees at 8 bases. V shed 5 bases and J 2 bases; nucleotides not matched to a gene: 8. The length of the CDR3 is 16 residues. The germline V gene has CDR1 LNHDA and CDR2 SQIVND (reference sequence). This CDR3 is CASSRPPGQGNQPQHF. The CDR3 DNA sequence: TGTGCCAGTAGTCGACCCCCGGGACAGGGCAATCAGCCCCAGCATTTT. The full variable domain, rest sourced from reference TRBV19 and TRBJ1-5, is DGGITQSPKYLFRKEGQNVTLSCEQNLNHDAMYWYRQDPGQGLRLIYYSQIVNDFQKGDIAEGYSVSREKKESFPLTVTSAQKNPTAFYLCASSRPPGQGNQPQHFGDGTRLSIL.

The CDR3 loop reads CASSSMDLYGYTF. As DNA, the CDR3 is TGTGCCAGCAGTTCGATGGACCTCTATGGCTACACCTTC. The chain links TRBV28 to TRBJ1-2; no clear D. The V end lost 4 bases, the J end lost 4 bases, and 10 bases lay between the germline ends. The CDR3 is 13 residues long. Germline V gene sequence: CDR1 MDHEN, CDR2 SYDVKM.

Concerning this clone: An end of the junction does not agree with germline; a read error may underlie this. The chain recombines TRBV7-2 with TRBJ1-3; D unresolved. This CDR3 contains 13 residues. In germline, CDR1 is SGHTA, CDR2 FQGNSA. CDR3 sequence: CASGSYPGNTIYF. The CDR3 DNA sequence: TGCGCGTCGGGCAGTTATCCTGGAAACACCATATATTTT.

The chain is built from TRBV5-1 and TRBJ2-2, with D possibly TRBD2 on 5 matching bases. V was clipped by 4 bases and J by 1 base, with 11 bases between them. Germline values: CDR1 SGHRS, CDR2 YFSETQ. This CDR3 comprises 15 residues. The CDR3 spells CASSRSGMNTGELFF. The DNA of the CDR3 is TGCGCCAGCAGCCGGAGCGGAATGAACACCGGGGAGCTGTTTTTT.

The chain combines TRBV5-1 with TRBJ2-3, with no clear D. Between the trimmed V and J ends, which lost 3 bases and 6 bases, there was a span of 5 bases. The CDR3 sequence is 11 residues long. Looked up from germline, CDR1 is SGHRS and CDR2 is YFSETQ. The DNA of the CDR3 is TGCGCCAGCAGCTATGGGGATACGCAGTATTTT. This translates into CASSYGDTQYF.

J is TRBJ1-4 and V is TRBV27, with D possibly TRBD1 on 5 matching bases. The CDR3 has 15 residues. Germline CDR1 reads MNHEY; CDR2 reads SMNVEV (reference sequence). V was clipped by 2 bases and J by 4 bases, with 11 bases between them. The CDR3 bases are TGTGCCAGCAGTTTAAGCAGGGCCAATAATGAAAAACTGTTTTTT. The encoded protein is CASSLSRANNEKLFF. Full variable domain (missing parts from reference TRBV27 and TRBJ1-4): EAQVTQNPRYLITVTGKKLTVTCSQNMNHEYMSWYRQDPGLGLRQIYYSMNVEVTDKGDVPEGYKVSRKEKRNFPLILESPSPNQTSLYFCASSLSRANNEKLFFGSGTQLSVL.